Sequencing of this T cell receptor (beta chain) was carried out in a study of blood T cell repertoires in COVID-19. At the level of the study: PBMCs, B-cell-depleted T cells, or T cells provided the cDNA or gDNA that made up the material.

CDR1 MNHNS and CDR2 SASEGT come from the germline V gene. J was trimmed by 5 bases and V by 3 bases; bases with no gene match: 6. CDR3 length: 14 residues. Using immunoSEQ multiplex PCR, the repertoire was profiled, and TCRdb retains in-frame clones only, with some absent. The sample records roughly 74,000 clones, about 91% being singletons. This clone occurred once. The clonotype comes from a woman of 80 years or more with active or convalescent COVID-19. The sequencing sample was made of peripheral blood. V is TRBV6-1 and J is TRBJ2-7; 8 bases align to TRBD1. CDR3 protein: CASSDWTGINEQYF. DNA for the CDR3: TGTGCCAGCAGTGATTGGACAGGGATTAACGAGCAGTACTTC.